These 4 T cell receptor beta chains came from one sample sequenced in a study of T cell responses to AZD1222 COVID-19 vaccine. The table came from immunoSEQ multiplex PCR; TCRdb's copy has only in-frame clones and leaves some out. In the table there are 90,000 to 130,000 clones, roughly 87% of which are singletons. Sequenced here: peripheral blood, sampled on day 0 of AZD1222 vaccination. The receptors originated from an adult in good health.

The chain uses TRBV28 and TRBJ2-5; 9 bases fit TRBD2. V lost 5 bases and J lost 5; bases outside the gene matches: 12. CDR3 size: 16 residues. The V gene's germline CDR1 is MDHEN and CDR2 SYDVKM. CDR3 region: CASSPPPSGDGETQYF. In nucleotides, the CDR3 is TGTGCCAGCAGTCCCCCCCCTAGCGGGGATGGGGAGACCCAGTACTTC. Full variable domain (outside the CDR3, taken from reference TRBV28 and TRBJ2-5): DVKVTQSSRYLVKRTGEKVFLECVQDMDHENMFWYRQDPGLGLRLIYFSYDVKMKEKGDIPEGYSVSREKKERFSLILESASTNQTSMYLCASSPPPSGDGETQYFGPGTRLLVL.

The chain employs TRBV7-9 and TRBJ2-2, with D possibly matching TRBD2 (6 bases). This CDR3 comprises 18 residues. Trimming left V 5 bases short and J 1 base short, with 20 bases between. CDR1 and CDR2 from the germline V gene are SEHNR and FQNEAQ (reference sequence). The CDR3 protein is CASSPQGWWEENTGELFF. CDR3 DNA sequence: TGTGCCAGCAGCCCCCAGGGCTGGTGGGAGGAGAACACCGGGGAGCTGTTTTTT.

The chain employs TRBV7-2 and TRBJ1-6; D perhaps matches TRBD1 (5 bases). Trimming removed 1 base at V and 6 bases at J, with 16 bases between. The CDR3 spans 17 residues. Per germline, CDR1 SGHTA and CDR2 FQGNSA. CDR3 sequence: CASSLEGPGPLNSPLHF. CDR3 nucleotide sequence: TGTGCCAGCAGCTTAGAGGGTCCAGGGCCCCTTAATTCACCCCTCCACTTT.

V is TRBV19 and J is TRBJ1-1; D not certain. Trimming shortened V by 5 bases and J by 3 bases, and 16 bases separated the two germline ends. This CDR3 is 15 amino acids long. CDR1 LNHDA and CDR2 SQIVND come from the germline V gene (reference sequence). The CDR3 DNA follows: TGTGCCAGTAGTGGTTCGCGGGCGGGGTACACTGAAGCTTTCTTT. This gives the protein CASSGSRAGYTEAFF.